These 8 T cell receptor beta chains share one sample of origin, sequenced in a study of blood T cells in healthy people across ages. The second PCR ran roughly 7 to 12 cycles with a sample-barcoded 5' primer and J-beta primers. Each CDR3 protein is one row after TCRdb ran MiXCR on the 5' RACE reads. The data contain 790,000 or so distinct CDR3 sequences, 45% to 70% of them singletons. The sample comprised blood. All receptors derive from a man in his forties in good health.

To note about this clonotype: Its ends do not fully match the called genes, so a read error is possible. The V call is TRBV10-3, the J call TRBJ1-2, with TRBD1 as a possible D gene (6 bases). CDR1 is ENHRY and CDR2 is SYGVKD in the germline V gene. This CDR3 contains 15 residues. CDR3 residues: CAVSAAAGVNYGYTF. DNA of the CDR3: TGTGCCGTCAGTGCTGCGGCAGGGGTAAACTATGGCTACACCTTC.

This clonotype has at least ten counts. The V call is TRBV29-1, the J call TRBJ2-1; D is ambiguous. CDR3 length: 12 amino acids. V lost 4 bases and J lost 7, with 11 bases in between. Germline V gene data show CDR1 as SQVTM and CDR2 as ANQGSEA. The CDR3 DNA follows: TGCAGCGTTGTCGTCTCGGAGAATGAGCAGTTCTTC. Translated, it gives CSVVVSENEQFF.

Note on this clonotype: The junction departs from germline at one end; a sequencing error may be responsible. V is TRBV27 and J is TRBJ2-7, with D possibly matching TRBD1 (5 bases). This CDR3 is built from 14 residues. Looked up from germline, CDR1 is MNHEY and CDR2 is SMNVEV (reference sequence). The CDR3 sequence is CASSLSPRVYERYF. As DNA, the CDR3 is TGTGCCAGCAGTTTAAGCCCCAGGGTCTACGAGCGGTACTTC.

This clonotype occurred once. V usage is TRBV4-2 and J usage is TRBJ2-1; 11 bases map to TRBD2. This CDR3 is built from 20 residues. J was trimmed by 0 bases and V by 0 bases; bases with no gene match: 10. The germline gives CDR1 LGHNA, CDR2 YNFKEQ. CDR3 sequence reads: CASSQDPTSGAAISYNEQFF. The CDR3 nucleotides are TGTGCCAGCAGCCAAGACCCGACTAGCGGGGCTGCAATCTCCTACAATGAGCAGTTCTTC.

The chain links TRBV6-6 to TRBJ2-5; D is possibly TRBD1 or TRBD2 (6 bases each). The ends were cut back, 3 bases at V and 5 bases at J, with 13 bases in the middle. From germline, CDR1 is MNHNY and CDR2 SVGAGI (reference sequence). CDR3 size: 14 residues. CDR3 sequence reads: CASSYRQGRETQYF. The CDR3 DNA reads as TGTGCCAGCAGTTATCGGCAGGGGAGGGAGACCCAGTACTTC.

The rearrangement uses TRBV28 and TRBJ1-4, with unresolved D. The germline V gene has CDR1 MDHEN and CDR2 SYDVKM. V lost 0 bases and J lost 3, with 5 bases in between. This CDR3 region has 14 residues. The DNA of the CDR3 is TGTGCCAGCAGTTTATGGGGGTCTAATGAAAAACTGTTTTTT. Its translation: CASSLWGSNEKLFF. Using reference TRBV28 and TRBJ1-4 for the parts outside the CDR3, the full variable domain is DVKVTQSSRYLVKRTGEKVFLECVQDMDHENMFWYRQDPGLGLRLIYFSYDVKMKEKGDIPEGYSVSREKKERFSLILESASTNQTSMYLCASSLWGSNEKLFFGSGTQLSVL.

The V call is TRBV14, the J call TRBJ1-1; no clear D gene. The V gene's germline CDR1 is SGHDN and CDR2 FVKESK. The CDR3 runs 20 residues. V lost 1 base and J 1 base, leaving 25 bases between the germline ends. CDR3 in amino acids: CASSQGVAFQQTRKNTEAFF. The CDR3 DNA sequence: TGTGCCAGCAGCCAAGGGGTAGCGTTCCAGCAAACCAGAAAGAACACTGAAGCTTTCTTT.

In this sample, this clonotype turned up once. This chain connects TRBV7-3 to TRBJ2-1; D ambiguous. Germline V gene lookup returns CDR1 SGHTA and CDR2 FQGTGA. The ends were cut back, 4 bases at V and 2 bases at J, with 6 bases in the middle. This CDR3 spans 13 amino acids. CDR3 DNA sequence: TGTGCCAGCAGCTCCAAAGCCTACAATGAGCAGTTCTTC. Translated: CASSSKAYNEQFF.